This TCR beta chain was sequenced for a study of cytomegalovirus exposure and HLA in healthy donors (dated by TCRdb to the late 2010s). Context from the whole study: An earlier analysis of several hundred of the donors reported about 250 Gb of sequence data and 117 million unique TCR beta sequences from 150 million to 200 million T cells. Rather than drawing on any new phenotypic data, the later analysis identified candidate immune exposures from TCR beta sequences and the way those sequences occurred across donors. Donor age, sex, ethnicity and CMV serostatus were compiled alongside the repertoire data. In a later genetic analysis, genome-wide SNP genotypes for about 55% of the roughly 670 donors were used, and that subset was treated as a discovery cohort. The number of donors typed differed by locus, with 629-630 for A, B, C, DRB1 and DQB1, more than 500 for DQA1, 600 to 610 for DPA1, and 472 for DPB1. The study combined high-throughput TCR immunosequencing, statistical association of individual TCRs with disease status, and machine learning to predict cytomegalovirus infection status. The study profiled the T cell repertoires of 550 to 700 subjects by immunosequencing and related them to cytomegalovirus serostatus. HLA typing included class I and class II loci at four-digit resolution. All discovery cohort repertoires had been generated using a single sequencing platform. In addition to the first cohort of 666 subjects, a separate validation cohort of approximately 120 different subjects was used. The aim of the study was to test whether cataloging public T cell receptors could identify signatures of past pathogen exposure. Among some 400 genotyped donors of the cohort, an average of approximately 220,000 unique TCR beta nucleotide sequences was sequenced per donor, of which 15% to 20% were non-productive. Of the 398 genotyped donors, around 81% fell in the genetic ancestry cluster associated with self-reported Caucasian donors. A later analysis re-analyzed previously published TCR beta repertoires from roughly 690 donors and added high-resolution HLA genotyping to study TCR occurrence patterns. An earlier analysis of 587 of the donors used high-throughput TCR beta sequencing to judge whether each TCR beta V gene segment behaved as functional or pseudogenic. An early release that covered approximately 600 HLA-typed donors contained approximately 300 gigabases of sequencing data and 70 million to 100 million unique TCR sequences. Several DR-DQ haplotypes were handled as single units for association and clustering because linkage in the cohort was strong.

Broader findings and caveats from the paper: This cohort had only TCR beta chains sequenced, and the lack of alpha or paired-chain data limited which features could be detected. In vitro tests confirmed that a few of the cytomegalovirus-associated TCR beta chains recognize cytomegalovirus antigens. When HLA alleles, especially DR and DQ, strongly co-occurred, attributing TCR associations to individual alleles was difficult. The classifier was reported to diagnose cytomegalovirus status with high specificity and sensitivity in both the original cohort and the validation cohort. Specific HLA alleles were associated with over 15,000 TCR beta sequences at a false discovery rate of 0.05 in a later analysis. In a later genetic analysis, a missense DCLRE1C variant was associated with V-gene and J-gene trimming of TCR beta chains, and the association was replicated in an independent cohort. Because the 87-base-pair reads could not distinguish some IMGT-functional V segments, including TRBV6-2 and TRBV6-3, those segments were excluded. According to a later analysis, parvovirus B19, influenza, CMV and Epstein-Barr virus appeared linked to several top co-occurrence clusters. Because counts were too low, some 17 rarely observed V segments, including chromosome 9 orphons, were excluded from the earlier analysis of a few hundred of the donors. In a later analysis, HLA-associated TCR beta chains showed more clonal expansion and lower generation probabilities than non-associated chains that were equally common. In a later analysis, the rate of TCR association differed among HLA loci, with DRB1 alleles having the most associated TCRs and HLA-C alleles having the fewest. Across donors, most TCR sequences were observed very rarely, whereas some public TCRs were present in many individuals. A further reported finding was that TCR beta sequences accurately predicted the HLA-A and HLA-B alleles for most subjects in the first cohort. Presence/absence analyses assumed roughly uniform sequencing depth across donors, an assumption that may not hold. According to a later genetic analysis, donors in an Asian-associated ancestry cluster had fewer N-insertions in productive TCRs than the approximately 610-donor mean. The authors suggested that the approach could potentially be extended to other disease states and immunological phenotypes. A cluster of highly shared sequence variants was judged likely to represent a technical artifact of the sequencing pipeline. CMV serostatus was the only immune exposure information available for the cohort. Correlated functional status among segregating V segments might be attributable to linkage disequilibrium, but an unknown experimental factor could not be ruled out. A later analysis found that most CMV-associated TCR beta chains appeared HLA-restricted, with HLA associations seemingly driven largely by CMV exposure. A total of 150 to 200 TCR beta chains were listed by the study as associated with cytomegalovirus. Because HLA typing was unavailable for some donors at each locus, only the typed subset was used in association tests. Broadly in line with IMGT annotations, most TCR beta V segments showed up in productive rearrangements about 90% or about 30% of the time in an earlier analysis of 587 of the donors.

The protocol used for the library was the immunoSEQ multiplex PCR assay. The multiplex PCR relied on a mix of 60 forward primers for TCR Vbeta segments and 13 reverse primers for TCR Jbeta segments. The CDR3 region of rearranged TCR beta genes was amplified from genomic DNA with a multiplex PCR assay. The amplified TCR beta libraries were sequenced on the Illumina HiSeq System as 87-base-pair reads. Processing in the source paper ran as follows. A later analysis tallied about 77 million unique TCR beta chains across the 666 repertoires, and around 10 million of those chains were shared by two or more donors. Raw reads were error-corrected and collapsed into unique sequences by a nearest-neighbor algorithm in which closely related sequences were merged to remove PCR and sequencing errors. V, D and J gene segments were assigned by aligning CDR3 sequences to IMGT reference sequences. For a sequence to be retained, a match of at least six nucleotides to both a V gene segment and a J gene segment was required. Rearrangements were called productive when the CDR3 lacked stop codons and stayed in frame with V and J; all others were non-productive. CDR3 was defined by IMGT convention, running from the second conserved V-encoded cysteine to the conserved J-encoded phenylalanine. The earlier analysis of about 530 of the donors excluded any sequence lacking an unambiguous match to a single V gene segment. An earlier analysis of under 750 of the donors called V segments functional above 56.7% productive rearrangements and segregating when the between-donor standard deviation exceeded 5%. To diagnose cytomegalovirus status from the catalog of TCR beta chain sequences, a statistical classification framework was built. In a later analysis, V and J genes were assigned by comparing TCR nucleotide sequences against IMGT/GENE-DB human TR gene sequences. A later analysis assigned CDR3 sequences and most-parsimonious VDJ recombination scenarios with the TCRdist pipeline. In a later analysis, each TCR beta chain was defined by its CDR3 amino acid sequence together with its V-gene family, and reads without a unique V-gene family were excluded. A later analysis removed 592 highly shared, low-generation-probability nucleotide sequences to deal with suspected cross-contamination and a sequencing artifact. In a later analysis, a clonal expansion index was calculated for each public chain from normalized within-repertoire ranks of inferred template counts. In a later analysis, generation probabilities were computed using a VDJ recombination model fitted to out-of-frame rearrangements, and the results were checked against IGoR. In a later analysis, hypergeometric tests were used to score TCR-TCR, TCR-HLA and TCR-CMV co-occurrence, with a repertoire-size bias correction applied to TCR pairs. In a later analysis, false discovery rates were estimated by permuting HLA or CMV assignments 20 times. In a later analysis, co-occurring TCRs were grouped using DBSCAN, and TCRdist sequence similarity was added for clustering within HLA-allele-positive subsets. For co-occurrence clustering, repertoires with fewer than 30,000 or more than 120,000 public chains were excluded, along with roughly 5 repertoires with anomalous nucleotide sharing. TCRdb retrieved this table from immuneACCESS and kept in-frame rearrangements only. Not all clones are present; in checked studies, unresolved V genes account for under half, and no reason is known for the remainder. The V and J calls and clone size come from that table; D and trimming were worked out from the DNA. Counted in this sample were around 150,000 clones; roughly four fifths of them appeared once. Of the sample, around 5.4% falls within the top ten clones.

The CDR3 runs 15 residues from the cysteine to the phenylalanine. The only DNA kept is the CDR3, 45 bases in frame from the first base. V loses 4 bases at its end and J loses 8 bases; junction bases beyond the gene matches: 7. Based on the germline V gene, the CDR1 and CDR2 sequences are MGHRA and YSYEKL. The cohort comprised some 730 healthy bone marrow donors. Cohort members were all nominally healthy when sampled, although unrecorded immune exposures were likely present. The donor was CMV seropositive and belonged to the group of about 290 seropositive cohort members. Each donor provided a peripheral blood sample, and peripheral blood mononuclear cells were used for TCR beta sequencing. The Qiagen DNeasy Blood Extraction Kit was used to extract genomic DNA from the blood cell samples. As concerns this clone: There is no known antigen for this receptor. No much larger clone is present one base from it, and per-base qualities are unavailable.

The sequence joins TRBV4-1 to TRBJ1-6; TRBD1 agrees with 8 junctional bases. The receptor's source is a man under 40 in good health and CMV-seropositive. Sequenced input: PBMCs. The CDR3 region: CASSPGPGGYSPLHF. The DNA reads as follows: TGCGCCAGCAGCCCCGGACCAGGGGGCTATTCACCCCTCCACTTT.